The clone carrying this T cell receptor beta chain was detected ten times or more. CDR3 length: 14 residues. V shed 7 bases and J shed 4 bases, with 13 bases lying between them. Per the germline V gene, CDR1 is SEHNR and CDR2 is FQNEAQ (reference sequence). This specimen belongs to a study of T-cell reconstitution after alpha-beta-depleted transplantation in children. Unique molecular identifiers were used to barcode this TCRbeta library. TCRdb reprocessed the PCR reads with MiXCR, giving one entry per CDR3 protein. The sample carries over 85,000 distinct CDR3 sequences, around 6.1% recorded once. The sample here was PBMCs, mostly from graft donor cells, taken 60 days after TCRalphabeta/CD19-depleted stem cell transplant. The receptor's source is a female patient aged 2 to 10 who had a stem cell transplant for Fanconi anemia, so the T cells may come from the graft donor. The gene calls are TRBV7-9 and TRBJ2-2, with D unresolved. The DNA for the CDR3 is TGTGCCAGCAACTCAAAAGCAAGCACCGGGGAGCTGTTTTTT. It is translated as CASNSKASTGELFF.